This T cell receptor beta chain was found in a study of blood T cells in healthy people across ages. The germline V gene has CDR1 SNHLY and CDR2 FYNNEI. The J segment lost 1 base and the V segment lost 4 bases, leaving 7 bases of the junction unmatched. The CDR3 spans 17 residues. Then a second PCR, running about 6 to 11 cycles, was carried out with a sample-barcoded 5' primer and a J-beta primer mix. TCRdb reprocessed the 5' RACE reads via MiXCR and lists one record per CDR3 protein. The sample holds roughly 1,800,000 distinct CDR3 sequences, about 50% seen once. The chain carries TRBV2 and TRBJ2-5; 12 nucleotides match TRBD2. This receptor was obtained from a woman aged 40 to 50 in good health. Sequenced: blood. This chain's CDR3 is CASSAFTSGGTQETQYF. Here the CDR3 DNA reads TGTGCCAGCAGTGCCTTCACTAGCGGGGGGACCCAAGAGACCCAGTACTTC. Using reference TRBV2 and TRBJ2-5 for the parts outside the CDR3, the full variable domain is EPEVTQTPSHQVTQMGQEVILRCVPISNHLYFYWYRQILGQKVEFLVSFYNNEISEKSEIFDDQFSVERPDGSNFTLKIRSTKLEDSAMYFCASSAFTSGGTQETQYFGPGTRLLVL.